Given below is one T cell receptor beta chain in context. As yet, its antigen is unknown. The data originate from a study of T-cell reconstitution after alpha-beta-depleted transplantation in children. CDR1 is SQVTM and CDR2 is ANQGSEA in the germline V gene. The CDR3 totals 13 residues. Trimming shortened V by 5 bases and J by 7 bases, and 14 bases separated the two germline ends. Regarding the study as a whole: From newly produced T cells came most of the T-cell counts and diversity one year after transplant.

The TCRbeta library was prepared with unique molecular identifiers. TCRdb re-called the PCR reads through MiXCR, storing one row per CDR3 protein. The table shows about 240,000 distinct CDR3 sequences, with roughly 26% occurring only once. This clonotype originated in a girl aged 2 to 10 with Fanconi anemia, due to receive a stem cell transplant. The V gene is TRBV29-1, the J gene TRBJ2-2; D remains ambiguous. The sequencing here drew on PBMCs, taken before TCRalphabeta/CD19-depleted stem cell transplant. Here the CDR3 DNA reads TGCAGCGTTATCCGCCGCCTGGGCGGGGAGCTGTTTTTT. Residues: CSVIRRLGGELFF.